This T cell receptor beta chain originates from a study of blood T cell repertoires in COVID-19. Study overall: Acute and convalescent COVID-19 samples came from the United States, Italy and Spain. The cDNA or gDNA used as material had been derived from T cells, B-cell-depleted T cells, or PBMCs.

CDR3 size: 14 residues. Trimming removed 11 bases from V and 2 bases from J; junction bases left unmatched: 10. The germline V gene has CDR1 ENHRY and CDR2 SYGVKD. Authors' analysis steps: Reference gene primers were amplified, and this amplification served to estimate nucleated cell counts. Here immunoSEQ multiplex PCR was the method, and the copy in TCRdb shows in-frame clones only, minus some. The V and J calls and the clone size are those of that table, but D and trimming were determined from the DNA. This table has a few hundred thousand clones, 70% to 85% appearing once. This clone came up a few times.

The sample consisted of peripheral blood. The rearrangement uses TRBV10-3 and TRBJ2-7; 9 bases match TRBD1. The sequence was obtained from a woman between 35 and 50 years old who had recovered from COVID-19. CDR3 in amino acids: CASEPGQGTYEQYF. In DNA form, the CDR3 reads TGTGCCTCGGAACCGGGACAGGGAACCTACGAGCAGTACTTC.